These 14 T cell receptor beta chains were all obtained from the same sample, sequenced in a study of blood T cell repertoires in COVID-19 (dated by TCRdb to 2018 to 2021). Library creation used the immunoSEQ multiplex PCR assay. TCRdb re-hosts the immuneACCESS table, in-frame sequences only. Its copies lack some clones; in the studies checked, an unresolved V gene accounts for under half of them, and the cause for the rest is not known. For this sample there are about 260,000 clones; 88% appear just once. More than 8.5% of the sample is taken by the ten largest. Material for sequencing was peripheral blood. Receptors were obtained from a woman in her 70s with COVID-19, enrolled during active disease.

The CDR3 here is CASSLTGVFTEAFF. The CDR3 DNA follows: TGTGCCAGCAGTTTAACAGGGGTTTTCACTGAAGCTTTCTTT. The chain has TRBV28 and TRBJ1-1, with TRBD1 matching over 7 bases. Trimming at V came to 2 bases and at J to 4 bases, leaving 4 bases not matched to a gene. The germline V gene has CDR1 MDHEN and CDR2 SYDVKM. The CDR3 loop spans 14 amino acids.

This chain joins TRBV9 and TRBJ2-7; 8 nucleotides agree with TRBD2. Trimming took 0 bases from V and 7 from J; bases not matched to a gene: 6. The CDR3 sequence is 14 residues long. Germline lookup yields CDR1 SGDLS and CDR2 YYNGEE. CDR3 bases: TGTGCCAGCAGCGTAGCGGGAGGGCCGGGAGAGCAGTACTTC. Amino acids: CASSVAGGPGEQYF.

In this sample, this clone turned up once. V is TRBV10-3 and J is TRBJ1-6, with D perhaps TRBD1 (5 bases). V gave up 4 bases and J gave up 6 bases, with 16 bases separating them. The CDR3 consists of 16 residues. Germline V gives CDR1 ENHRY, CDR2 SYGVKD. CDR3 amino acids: CAISARAGESNSPLHF. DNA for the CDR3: TGTGCCATCAGTGCTAGAGCGGGGGAAAGTAATTCACCCCTCCACTTT.

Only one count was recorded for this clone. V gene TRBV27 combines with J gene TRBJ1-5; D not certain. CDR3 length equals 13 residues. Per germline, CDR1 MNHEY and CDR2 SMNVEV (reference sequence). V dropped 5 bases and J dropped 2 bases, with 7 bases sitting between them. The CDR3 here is CASSQTRNQPQHF. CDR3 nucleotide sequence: TGTGCCAGCAGTCAGACACGCAATCAGCCCCAGCATTTT.

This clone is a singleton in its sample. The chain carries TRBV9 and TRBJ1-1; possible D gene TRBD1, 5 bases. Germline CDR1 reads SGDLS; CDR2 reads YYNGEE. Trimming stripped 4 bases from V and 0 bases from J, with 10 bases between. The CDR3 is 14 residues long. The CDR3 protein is CASSSTELNTEAFF. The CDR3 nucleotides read TGTGCCAGCAGCTCGACAGAACTGAACACTGAAGCTTTCTTT. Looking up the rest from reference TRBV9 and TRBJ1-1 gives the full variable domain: DSGVTQTPKHLITATGQRVTLRCSPRSGDLSVYWYQQSLDQGLQFLIQYYNGEERAKGNILERFSAQQFPDLHSELNLSSLELGDSALYFCASSSTELNTEAFFGQGTRLTVV.

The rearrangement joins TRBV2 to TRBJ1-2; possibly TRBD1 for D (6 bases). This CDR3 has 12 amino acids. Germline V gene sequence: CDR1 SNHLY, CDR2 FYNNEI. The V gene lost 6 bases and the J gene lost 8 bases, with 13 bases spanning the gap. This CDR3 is CASRGGARGYTF. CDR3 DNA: TGTGCCAGCAGAGGGGGTGCTAGGGGCTACACCTTC.

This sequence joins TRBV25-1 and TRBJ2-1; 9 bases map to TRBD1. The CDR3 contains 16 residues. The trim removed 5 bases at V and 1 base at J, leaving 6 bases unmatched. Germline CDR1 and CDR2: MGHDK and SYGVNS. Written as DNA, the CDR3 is TGTGCCAGCAGTAAGGGACAGGGACGATCCTACAATGAGCAGTTCTTC. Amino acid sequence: CASSKGQGRSYNEQFF. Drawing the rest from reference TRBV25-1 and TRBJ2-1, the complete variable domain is EADIYQTPRYLVIGTGKKITLECSQTMGHDKMYWYQQDPGMELHLIHYSYGVNSTEKGDLSSESTVSRIRTEHFPLTLESARPSHTSQYLCASSKGQGRSYNEQFFGPGTRLTVL.

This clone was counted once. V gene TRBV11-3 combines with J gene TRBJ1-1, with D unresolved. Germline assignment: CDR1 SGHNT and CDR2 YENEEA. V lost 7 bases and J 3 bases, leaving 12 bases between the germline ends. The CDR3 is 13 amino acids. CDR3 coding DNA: TGTGCCAGCACACGTCGCGCGGACACTGAAGCTTTCTTT. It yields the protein CASTRRADTEAFF.

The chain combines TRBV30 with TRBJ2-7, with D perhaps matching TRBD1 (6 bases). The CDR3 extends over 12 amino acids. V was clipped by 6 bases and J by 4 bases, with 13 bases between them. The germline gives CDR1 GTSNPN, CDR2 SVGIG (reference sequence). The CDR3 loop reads CACSQGFYEQYF. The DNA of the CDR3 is TGTGCCTGTTCACAGGGTTTTTACGAGCAGTACTTC.

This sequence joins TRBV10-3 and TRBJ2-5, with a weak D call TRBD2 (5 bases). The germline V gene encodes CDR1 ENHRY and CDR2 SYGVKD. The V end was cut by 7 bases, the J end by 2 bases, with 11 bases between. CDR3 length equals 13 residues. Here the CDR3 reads CAITPDWQETQYF. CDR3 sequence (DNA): TGTGCCATCACCCCGGACTGGCAAGAGACCCAGTACTTC.

CDR3 in DNA: TGTGCCAGCAGTTCCCGGGTCGACAATGAGCAGTTCTTC. Translated, it gives CASSSRVDNEQFF. V and J are TRBV28 and TRBJ2-1; D not resolved. V dropped 4 bases and J dropped 5 bases, with 9 bases sitting between them. The CDR3 sequence is 13 residues long. Germline values: CDR1 MDHEN, CDR2 SYDVKM. Full variable domain (outside the CDR3, taken from reference TRBV28 and TRBJ2-1): DVKVTQSSRYLVKRTGEKVFLECVQDMDHENMFWYRQDPGLGLRLIYFSYDVKMKEKGDIPEGYSVSREKKERFSLILESASTNQTSMYLCASSSRVDNEQFFGPGTRLTVL.

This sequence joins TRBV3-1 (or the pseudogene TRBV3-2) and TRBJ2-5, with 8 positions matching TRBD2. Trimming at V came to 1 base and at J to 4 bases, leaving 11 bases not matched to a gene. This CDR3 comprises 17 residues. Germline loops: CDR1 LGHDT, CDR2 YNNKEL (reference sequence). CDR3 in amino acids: CASSQGYSGTGRETQYF. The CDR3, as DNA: TGTGCCAGCAGCCAAGGGTATAGCGGGACCGGTAGAGAGACCCAGTACTTC.

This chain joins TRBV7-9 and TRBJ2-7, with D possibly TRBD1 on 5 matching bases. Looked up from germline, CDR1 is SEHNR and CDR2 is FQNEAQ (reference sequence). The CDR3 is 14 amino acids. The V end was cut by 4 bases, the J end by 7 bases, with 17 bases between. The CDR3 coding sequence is TGTGCCAGCAGCTGGCCCCCAAGGGGTAGGGAGCAGTACTTC. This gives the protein CASSWPPRGREQYF.

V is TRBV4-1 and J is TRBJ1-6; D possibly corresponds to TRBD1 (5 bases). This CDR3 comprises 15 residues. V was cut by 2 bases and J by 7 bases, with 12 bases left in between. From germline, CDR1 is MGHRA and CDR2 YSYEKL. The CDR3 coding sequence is TGCGCCAGCAGCCAAATGAAGGGGCTGAATTCACCCCTCCACTTT. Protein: CASSQMKGLNSPLHF.